This TCR beta chain derives from a study of precursors of human CD4 cytotoxic T cells listed by TCRdb under 2018. For context, the study as a whole: In total, 14 donors contributed CD4+ memory subsets to the bulk TCR-seq analysis. TCR-seq analysis of roughly 15 donors yielded TCRalpha and TCRbeta chain sequences (table S7).

Trimming accounts for 7 bases at V and 1 base at J, while the number of junction bases matched to no gene is 9. Looking up the germline V gene (reference sequence) yields CDR1 DFQATT and CDR2 SNEGSKA. The CDR3 numbers 15 residues from cysteine through phenylalanine. The kept DNA is CDR3 alone, 45 bases in frame from the first base. Sequenced using an Illumina MiSeq. As for the authors' bioinformatics: The Shannon-Wiener index, calculated in VDJtools, was used to measure repertoire diversity. Expanded TCRbeta clonotypes were defined as those with a clonotype frequency of at least 3. Clones were called with MiXCR by TCRdb after fastp trimmed the public reads at Q25, and only in-frame beta chains were retained. A single entry per CDR3 protein holds the most common genes and DNA from its merged rows. The V and J calls here are based on TCRdb, not the publication. This sample gives under 500 distinct CDR3 sequences in total; roughly 21% of them show up just once. Less than 35% of the sample is taken by the ten largest.

To test a precursor-effector relationship among CD4 cytotoxic T cells, bulk UMI-based TCR sequencing was performed on four sorted CD4+ memory subsets (TCM, TEM, IL-7Rhigh TEMRA, IL-7R- TEMRA). Cells were obtained from peripheral blood mononuclear cells that had been isolated from human blood. For this clonotype: The antigen this receptor binds is unknown. No much larger clone exists at a distance of one base, and base qualities are not known.

Findings and caveats that apply to the study as a whole: According to the authors, an observational design in humans cannot definitively determine the direction of differentiation between precursor and effector cells. Compared with TCM and TEM subsets, the IL-7Rhigh and IL-7R- TEMRA subsets had more restricted TCR repertoires, with lower diversity and more expanded clonotypes. Only about 95% of the 14 donors were included in some bulk TCR-seq comparisons, which suggests that not every subset was available for every donor. Expanded effector clonotypes accounted for a larger share of IL-7Rhigh TEMRA clonotypes than of TEM or TCM clonotypes.

This TCR derives from a human donor in good health. The chain couples TRBV20-1 to TRBJ2-1; 8 central bases correspond to TRBD2. Specimen: memory CD4+ T cells from blood (PBMCs). The sequenced DNA: TGCAGTGTAACGAGCGGGAGAGTGTCCTACAATGAGCAGTTCTTC. This yields the protein CSVTSGRVSYNEQFF.